The rows below give T cell receptor beta chains drawn from one sample of a study of cytomegalovirus exposure and HLA in healthy donors. Profiled with immunoSEQ multiplex PCR; TCRdb holds only in-frame clones, not every one. Found here are 150,000 to 200,000 clones, more than 75% of them singletons; the top ten hold over 1.2%. Specimen: PBMCs. These receptor sequences come from a girl aged 10-17 years in good health and CMV-seropositive. The CDR3 runs from the conserved cysteine through the conserved F or W. The order of the fields is J gene, clone size, D gene, V gene, CDR3 protein, CDR3 DNA. D genes are given only for firm matches. Rows give clone size only sometimes, using once, few, many, or a class for an expanded clone.

>TRBJ1-4|.|.|TRBV2
CASSEEDGGMSEKLFF
TGTGCCAGCAGTGAAGAGGACGGGGGGATGTCTGAAAAACTGTTTTTT
>TRBJ2-7|.|.|TRBV19
CASSTKGKGPTYEQYF
TGTGCCAGTAGTACTAAAGGGAAGGGGCCGACCTACGAGCAGTACTTC
>TRBJ1-1|.|TRBD1|TRBV6-1
CASRQGRATEAFF
TGTGCCAGCAGACAGGGGAGAGCGACTGAAGCTTTCTTT
>TRBJ2-7|.|.|TRBV18
CASSPTQGSYEQYF
TGTGCCAGCTCACCAACGCAGGGGTCCTACGAGCAGTACTTC
>TRBJ2-1|.|TRBD1|TRBV4-1
CASSQYRGNEQFF
TGCGCCAGCAGCCAATACAGGGGAAATGAGCAGTTCTTC
>TRBJ1-2|.|TRBD1|TRBV9
CASSERTGYGYTF
TGTGCCAGCAGCGAGCGGACAGGCTATGGCTACACCTTC
>TRBJ2-1|.|.|TRBV29-1
CSVEDPLSGEDNEQFF
TGCAGCGTTGAAGATCCTTTGAGCGGAGAAGACAATGAGCAGTTCTTC
>TRBJ2-5|.|.|TRBV25-1
CARPREQETQYF
TGTGCCAGACCGCGAGAACAAGAGACCCAGTACTTC
>TRBJ2-7|.|.|TRBV10-3
CAISGLRVLDSYEQYF
TGTGCCATCAGTGGACTCAGGGTCCTTGACTCCTACGAGCAGTACTTC
>TRBJ1-2|once|TRBD1|TRBV23-1
CASSQFRSGGRYGYTF
TGCGCCAGCAGTCAATTCCGGTCAGGGGGCCGCTATGGCTACACCTTC
>TRBJ1-1|.|TRBD1|TRBV29-1
CSGQTGGGNTEAFF
TGCAGCGGCCAGACAGGGGGAGGGAACACTGAAGCTTTCTTT
>TRBJ2-3|.|TRBD2|TRBV5-1
CASSLAGGRDADTQYF
TGCGCCAGCAGCTTGGCCGGGGGGAGGGACGCAGATACGCAGTATTTT
>TRBJ2-1|.|TRBD2|TRBV29-1
CSVELAGGPSSYNEQFF
TGCAGCGTTGAACTAGCGGGAGGGCCGAGCTCCTACAATGAGCAGTTCTTC
>TRBJ2-3|.|TRBD2|TRBV11-2
CASTATLLAGVTNTQYF
TGTGCCAGCACCGCCACACTACTAGCGGGAGTCACAAATACGCAGTATTTT
>TRBJ2-7|.|TRBD1|TRBV7-9
CASSGTGTGAYEQYF
TGTGCCAGCAGCGGCACCGGGACAGGGGCCTACGAGCAGTACTTC
>TRBJ2-7|.|TRBD2|TRBV28
CASSSLAVSYEQYF
TGTGCCAGCAGTTCCCTAGCGGTATCCTACGAGCAGTACTTC
>TRBJ1-2|.|.|TRBV10-3
CAISDSQGYGYTF
TGTGCCATCAGTGACTCACAGGGTTATGGCTACACCTTC
>TRBJ2-3|.|.|TRBV7-9
CASNSGGSTDTQYF
TGTGCCAGCAATTCCGGAGGGAGCACAGATACGCAGTATTTT
>TRBJ1-1|.|.|TRBV5-1
CASSFGQNTEAFF
TGCGCCAGCAGCTTCGGACAGAACACTGAAGCTTTCTTT
>TRBJ2-2|.|TRBD2|TRBV5-1
CASSLLRASGLDTGELFF
TGCGCCAGCAGCTTGCTAAGGGCTAGCGGGTTGGACACCGGGGAGCTGTTTTTT
>TRBJ2-2|.|TRBD2|TRBV5-1
CASLTGAGETNTGELFF
TGCGCCAGCCTAACCGGAGCGGGAGAGACGAACACCGGGGAGCTGTTTTTT
>TRBJ2-7|.|.|TRBV5-1
CASSPRGFPYEQYF
TGCGCCAGCAGCCCACGGGGTTTCCCCTACGAGCAGTACTTC
>TRBJ2-5|.|.|TRBV27
CASSYGQQETQYF
TGTGCCAGCAGTTATGGGCAGCAAGAGACCCAGTACTTC
>TRBJ2-3|few|TRBD2|TRBV9
CASSAYATSGTDTQYF
TGTGCCAGCAGCGCCTACGCGACTAGCGGGACAGATACGCAGTATTTT
>TRBJ1-2|.|.|TRBV29-1
CSVVPGDTNYGYTF
TGCAGCGTGGTGCCAGGTGATACTAACTATGGCTACACCTTC
>TRBJ2-3|.|TRBD2|TRBV6-4
CASSDKVEPSGTSTDTQYF
TGTGCCAGCAGTGACAAAGTGGAGCCTAGCGGGACCAGCACAGATACGCAGTATTTT
>TRBJ1-1|few|.|TRBV6-1
CASSDGGGTEAFF
TGTGCCAGCAGTGACGGGGGTGGCACTGAAGCTTTCTTT
>TRBJ2-3|.|.|TRBV9
CASSVGRGTSTDTQYF
TGTGCCAGCAGCGTCGGTCGGGGGACTAGCACAGATACGCAGTATTTT
>TRBJ1-2|.|TRBD1|TRBV6-5
CASSRQGAASGYTF
TGTGCCAGCAGCCGACAGGGGGCAGCGAGTGGCTACACCTTC
>TRBJ2-1|.|.|TRBV25-1
CASSEAPPSPAGFNEQFF
TGTGCCAGCAGTGAAGCCCCCCCCTCGCCAGCGGGCTTTAATGAGCAGTTCTTC
>TRBJ2-5|once|TRBD2|TRBV2
CASSEGGTSGMTQYF
TGTGCCAGCAGTGAGGGCGGGACTAGCGGGATGACCCAGTACTTC
>TRBJ1-5|.|.|TRBV27
CASSVGPNQPQHF
TGTGCCAGCAGCGTGGGCCCTAATCAGCCCCAGCATTTT
>TRBJ2-1|.|TRBD2|TRBV5-1
CASSPGLAGALGGNEQFF
TGCGCCAGCAGCCCGGGACTAGCGGGAGCATTAGGGGGCAATGAGCAGTTCTTC
>TRBJ1-1|.|.|TRBV5-6
CASSYDSTEAFF
TGTGCCAGCAGCTACGACTCCACTGAAGCTTTCTTT
>TRBJ2-7|.|TRBD2|TRBV7-2
CASSLRAGVGYEQYF
TGTGCCAGCAGCTTAAGAGCGGGGGTCGGGTACGAGCAGTACTTC
>TRBJ1-2|.|TRBD1|TRBV7-6
CASSSLDRGMGDYGYTF
TGTGCCAGCAGCTCACTCGACAGGGGAATGGGGGACTATGGCTACACCTTC
>TRBJ2-1|once|.|TRBV30
CAWRGTAHNEQFF
TGTGCCTGGAGGGGGACTGCCCACAATGAGCAGTTCTTC
>TRBJ1-2|.|.|TRBV5-8
CASGQYYGYTF
TGTGCCAGCGGTCAGTACTATGGCTACACCTTC
>TRBJ2-7|few|.|TRBV7-2
CASSLVITSSYEQYF
TGTGCCAGCAGCTTAGTGATAACGAGCTCCTACGAGCAGTACTTC
>TRBJ2-7|.|TRBD2|TRBV27
CASSLSASGAYEQYF
TGTGCCAGCAGTTTATCCGCTAGCGGGGCCTACGAGCAGTACTTC
>TRBJ2-1|.|.|TRBV2
CALMLPGSSYNEQFF
TGTGCCTTAATGCTTCCCGGGTCATCCTACAATGAGCAGTTCTTC
>TRBJ1-1|.|.|TRBV6-5
CASSAGGITEAFF
TGTGCCAGCAGCGCGGGGGGAATCACTGAAGCTTTCTTT
>TRBJ1-5|few|.|TRBV6-6
CASSGSVRGQPQHF
TGTGCCAGCAGTGGATCGGTGCGGGGGCAGCCCCAGCATTTT
>TRBJ1-1|.|.|TRBV7-3
CASSFSGGIQGLNTEAFF
TGTGCCAGCAGCTTCAGCGGGGGGATTCAGGGGTTGAACACTGAAGCTTTCTTT
>TRBJ1-1|.|.|TRBV7-2
CASSLGDTYGTEAFF
TGTGCCAGCAGCTTAGGAGACACCTACGGCACTGAAGCTTTCTTT
>TRBJ2-5|.|.|TRBV28
CASSYREKDSETQYF
TGTGCCAGCAGCTACAGGGAAAAAGATTCGGAGACCCAGTACTTC
>TRBJ2-7|once|TRBD2|TRBV6-1
CASPPSGPSSYEQYF
TGTGCCAGCCCACCTAGCGGGCCCAGCTCCTACGAGCAGTACTTC
>TRBJ1-5|.|.|TRBV2
CASSGGNQPQHF
TGTGCCAGCAGTGGCGGAAATCAGCCCCAGCATTTT
>TRBJ2-7|.|.|TRBV7-2
CASSLAPTPGVDEQYF
TGTGCCAGCAGCTTAGCACCGACACCGGGAGTCGACGAGCAGTACTTC
>TRBJ2-7|.|TRBD1|TRBV30
CAWTPGTGGFSDEQYF
TGTGCCTGGACTCCCGGGACAGGGGGCTTTTCTGACGAGCAGTACTTC
>TRBJ2-2|.|TRBD1|TRBV28
CASRQGQLDTGELFF
TGTGCCAGCAGACAGGGACAGCTCGACACCGGGGAGCTGTTTTTT
>TRBJ1-5|.|.|TRBV10-3
CAISEATGSNQPQHF
TGTGCCATCAGTGAGGCAACAGGGAGCAATCAGCCCCAGCATTTT
>TRBJ2-7|.|.|TRBV13
CASSLTDTKYEQYF
TGTGCCAGCAGCTTAACGGACACCAAATACGAGCAGTACTTC
>TRBJ2-3|few|.|TRBV2
CASSDRGSQYF
TGTGCCAGCAGTGATAGGGGCTCGCAGTATTTT